The 30 T cell receptor beta chains given below trace back to one sample, sequenced in a study of identical twins' blood T cells. TCRdb re-called the 5' RACE reads with MiXCR, one entry per CDR3 protein. This table holds 300,000 to 450,000 distinct CDR3 sequences, approximately 30% found once. Source material: PBMCs. Receptors originate from a woman aged 18-50 years in good health.

This clonotype was seen at least ten times. J is TRBJ1-5 and V is TRBV29-1; 7 bases fit TRBD1. Germline loops: CDR1 SQVTM, CDR2 ANQGSEA. This CDR3 is built from 13 residues. With V trimmed by 6 bases and J by 4 bases, 6 bases remained unmatched. CDR3 nucleotides: TGCAGCGTGGGGGCAGGGGGGAATCAGCCCCAGCATTTT. As protein: CSVGAGGNQPQHF.

This clonotype has just a few counts. In nucleotides, the CDR3 is TGCAGCGTCTCCGACATGACCTACAATGAGCAGTTCTTC. Translating gives CSVSDMTYNEQFF. The chain employs TRBV29-1 and TRBJ2-1; D gene unclear. Trimming removed 6 bases from V and 2 bases from J, with 11 bases in between. This CDR3 spans 13 amino acids. Germline CDR1 SQVTM, CDR2 ANQGSEA.

This clonotype was counted between two and nine times. The J gene is TRBJ1-5, the V gene TRBV27, with no clear D. V lost 6 bases, J lost 0 bases, and 9 bases lay in between. CDR3 length: 14 residues. Germline CDR1 reads MNHEY; CDR2 reads SMNVEV (reference sequence). The CDR3, as DNA: TGTGCCAGCAGAACCAGAGGTAGCAATCAGCCCCAGCATTTT. This translates into CASRTRGSNQPQHF.

The chain uses TRBV14 and TRBJ1-3; D gene ambiguous. V dropped 5 bases and J dropped 0 bases, with 11 bases sitting between them. The CDR3 sequence is 15 residues long. Germline CDR1 reads SGHDN; CDR2 reads FVKESK. The CDR3 is CASSGGRYSGNTIYF. The CDR3 nucleotides read TGTGCCAGCAGCGGTGGCAGGTACTCTGGAAACACCATATATTTT.

The chain links TRBV18 to TRBJ1-4, with TRBD1 matching over 7 bases. The germline V gene encodes CDR1 KGHSH and CDR2 LQKENI. The length of the CDR3 is 16 residues. V was clipped by 4 bases and J by 5 bases; unmatched bases: 10. CDR3 residues: CASSQGQRAPNEKLFF. The CDR3 DNA reads as TGTGCCAGCTCACAGGGACAGCGGGCACCCAATGAAAAACTGTTTTTT.

This clonotype turned up a few times. This chain uses TRBV2 with TRBJ1-1; D not resolved. This CDR3 is 13 amino acids long. CDR1 SNHLY and CDR2 FYNNEI come from the germline V gene. V lost 7 bases and J 4 bases, leaving 13 bases between the germline ends. CDR3 residues: CASIGREGTEAFF. CDR3 bases: TGTGCCAGCATTGGGCGGGAGGGCACTGAAGCTTTCTTT.

J is TRBJ1-1 and V is TRBV27, with D possibly being TRBD1 (5 bases). This CDR3 has 16 amino acids. Germline V lookup: CDR1 MNHEY, CDR2 SMNVEV (reference sequence). The V and J ends lost 2 bases and 4 bases respectively, with 17 bases between them. CDR3 in amino acids: CASSLGGPWGSTEAFF. The CDR3 DNA sequence: TGTGCCAGCAGTTTAGGGGGTCCTTGGGGATCCACTGAAGCTTTCTTT.

This chain links TRBV3-1 with TRBJ1-2, with 8 bases that match TRBD1. This CDR3 region has 13 residues. V lost 8 bases and J lost 7; bases outside the gene matches: 9. From germline, CDR1 is LGHDT and CDR2 YNNKEL (reference sequence). The CDR3 sequence is CASSGQGRSGYTF. CDR3 DNA sequence: TGTGCCAGCTCAGGACAGGGAAGAAGTGGCTACACCTTC.

V and J are TRBV29-1 and TRBJ1-2; D perhaps matches TRBD1 (5 bases). The germline V gene encodes CDR1 SQVTM and CDR2 ANQGSEA. The CDR3 contains 11 residues. The V end lost 1 base, the J end lost 8 bases, and 8 bases lay between the germline ends. CDR3 in DNA: TGCAGCGTTGAAGCGCAGGGCGGCTACACCTTC. It translates to CSVEAQGGYTF.

V and J are TRBV30 and TRBJ2-1, with 10 bases that match TRBD1. V lost 1 base and J lost 0; bases outside the gene matches: 3. This CDR3 contains 16 residues. The germline gives CDR1 GTSNPN, CDR2 SVGIG (reference sequence). The CDR3 sequence: CAWSGGQGSSYNEQFF. The CDR3 coding sequence is TGTGCCTGGAGTGGGGGACAGGGGAGCTCCTACAATGAGCAGTTCTTC.

To note about this clonotype: A junction boundary mismatches the germline segment, possibly from a read error. This rearrangement joins TRBV29-1 to TRBJ2-2; D unresolved. Germline lookup yields CDR1 SQVTM and CDR2 ANQGSEA. The CDR3 loop spans 14 amino acids. The DNA of the CDR3 is TGCAGCTTTGAAGATTTAGAGCGCACCGGGGAGCTGTTTTTT. Amino acids: CSFEDLERTGELFF.

The gene calls are TRBV5-8 and TRBJ2-2, with 9 bases identical to TRBD2. Germline V lookup: CDR1 SGHTS, CDR2 YDEGEE. The CDR3 covers 17 residues. V lost 1 base to trimming and J lost 5 bases; unmatched junction nucleotides: 9. Here the CDR3 reads CASSLPGLAGRTGELFF. The CDR3 DNA reads as TGTGCCAGCAGCTTGCCTGGGCTAGCGGGAAGGACCGGGGAGCTGTTTTTT.

The table lists this clonotype with a few counts. The chain is built from TRBV5-4 and TRBJ2-3, with D tentatively TRBD1 or TRBD2 (5 bases each). The CDR3 sequence is 14 residues long. The germline V gene encodes CDR1 SGHNT and CDR2 YYREEE (reference sequence). V was cut by 4 bases and J by 5 bases, with 14 bases left in between. CDR3 residues: CASSPRDGGDTQYF. DNA of the CDR3: TGTGCCAGCAGCCCGCGAGATGGGGGAGATACGCAGTATTTT.

This clonotype was observed many times. This chain connects TRBV2 to TRBJ2-3, with 10 bases matching TRBD1. The CDR3 has 16 residues. In germline, CDR1 is SNHLY, CDR2 FYNNEI. Losses at the gene ends were 4 bases for V and 4 bases for J; bases not matched to a gene: 8. In DNA, the CDR3 is TGTGCCAGCAGTGCGGAAAGGACAGGGGGTGCAGATACGCAGTATTTT. Translation: CASSAERTGGADTQYF.

The V gene is TRBV7-2, the J gene TRBJ2-3; 7 positions agree with TRBD2. J lost 2 bases, V lost 5 bases, and 4 bases had no gene match. From germline, CDR1 is SGHTA and CDR2 FQGNSA. The CDR3 spans 14 residues. The CDR3 sequence: CASSVSGFTDTQYF. The CDR3 coding sequence is TGTGCCAGCAGCGTTAGCGGGTTCACAGATACGCAGTATTTT.

The V gene is TRBV29-1, the J gene TRBJ1-1; no reliable D call. Between the trimmed V and J ends, which lost 5 bases and 0 bases, there was a span of 10 bases. Germline CDR1 SQVTM, CDR2 ANQGSEA. This CDR3 comprises 13 residues. The CDR3 DNA reads as TGCAGCGTTTCTGGGCAGGTGAACACTGAAGCTTTCTTT. This sequence encodes CSVSGQVNTEAFF.

This chain connects TRBV2 to TRBJ2-1; TRBD2 aligns across 8 bases. The CDR3 loop spans 14 amino acids. Germline V gene data show CDR1 as SNHLY and CDR2 as FYNNEI. After removal of 6 bases from V and 6 bases from J, the junction contained 7 bases not matched to a gene. The CDR3 DNA is TGTGCCAGCAGAACTAGCGGCCACTTCAATGAGCAGTTCTTC. Translated, it gives CASRTSGHFNEQFF.

The chain carries TRBV9 and TRBJ1-1; D is unclear. Trimming took off 4 bases at V and 4 bases at J, with 11 bases between the two ends. The CDR3 consists of 13 residues. Germline loops: CDR1 SGDLS, CDR2 YYNGEE. CDR3 in DNA: TGTGCCAGCAGCCCAGTGGTAAGCACTGAAGCTTTCTTT. This translates into CASSPVVSTEAFF. The whole variable domain, filled in from reference TRBV9 and TRBJ1-1, reads DSGVTQTPKHLITATGQRVTLRCSPRSGDLSVYWYQQSLDQGLQFLIQYYNGEERAKGNILERFSAQQFPDLHSELNLSSLELGDSALYFCASSPVVSTEAFFGQGTRLTVV.

A note on this clonotype: A read error may be the cause here, since a much bigger clone is one base away. The chain joins TRBV29-1 to TRBJ1-1, with a possible D match to TRBD1 (6 bases). From germline, CDR1 is SQVTM and CDR2 ANQGSEA. The CDR3 covers 12 residues. The CDR3 nucleotides read TGCAGCGTTGAACAGGGGAACATTGAAGCTTTCTTT. Its translation is CSVEQGNIEAFF.

V is TRBV4-1 and J is TRBJ2-2; D gene uncertain. Germline V gives CDR1 MGHRA, CDR2 YSYEKL. CDR3 length equals 15 residues. Trimming left V 4 bases short and J 5 bases short, with 14 bases between. In DNA, the CDR3 is TGCGCCAGCAGCCCAAGTGGGCTACTAACCGGGGAGCTGTTTTTT. This gives the protein CASSPSGLLTGELFF.

The gene calls are TRBV29-1 and TRBJ2-2; the D is unclear. This CDR3 has 12 amino acids. Between the trimmed V and J ends, which lost 7 bases and 1 base, there was a span of 7 bases. Germline-derived CDR1 and CDR2 are SQVTM and ANQGSEA. The CDR3: CSAGRNTGELFF. CDR3 coding DNA: TGCAGCGCCGGACGGAACACCGGGGAGCTGTTTTTT.

A word on this clonotype: A single base separates this from a much larger clone, so it may be a read error. V gene TRBV10-2 combines with J gene TRBJ1-5; 10 nucleotides align to TRBD1. CDR1 is WSHSY and CDR2 is SAAADI in the germline V gene. The CDR3 runs 14 residues. CDR3: CVSSEDRGFQPQHF. The CDR3 region has the DNA TGCGTCAGCAGTGAGGACAGGGGGTTTCAGCCCCAGCATTTT.

The chain couples TRBV29-1 to TRBJ1-1; D ambiguous. The CDR3 has 14 amino acids. V lost 5 bases and J lost 3, with 16 bases in between. The germline V gene encodes CDR1 SQVTM and CDR2 ANQGSEA. The chain's CDR3 is CSVLRWAGDTEAFF. The CDR3 nucleotides are TGCAGCGTTCTGAGGTGGGCCGGGGACACTGAAGCTTTCTTT.

With respect to this clonotype: Just one base apart from a much larger clone, this may be a read error. This rearrangement joins TRBV4-2 to TRBJ1-5, with no clear D. CDR1 and CDR2 (germline): LGHNA, YNFKEQ. Trimming took 1 base from V and 5 from J, leaving 15 bases between them. CDR3 length: 16 residues. As DNA, the CDR3 is TGTGCCAGCAGCCAAGTCCAAGACCGTATAGATCAGCCCCAGCATTTT. This translates into CASSQVQDRIDQPQHF.

This clonotype was seen more than once but under ten times. The rearrangement joins TRBV6-7 to TRBJ1-2; D ambiguous. TRBV6-7 is designated an ORF whose function remains uncertain. The V end was cut by 9 bases, the J end by 0 bases, with 14 bases between. CDR3 length equals 14 residues. Written as DNA, the CDR3 is TGTGCCAGAATCCGGGTCGTCACTAACTATGGCTACACCTTC. This sequence encodes CARIRVVTNYGYTF.

The chain carries TRBV12-3 or TRBV12-4 and TRBJ2-7; 8 nucleotides line up with TRBD1. The CDR3 is made up of 15 amino acids. With 3 bases clipped from V and 9 bases from J, the junction kept 13 bases outside the gene matches. In nucleotides, the CDR3 is TGTGCCAGCAGTTTCGCCAGGGCAGGGGGCGTAGGGCAGTACTTC. The encoded protein is CASSFARAGGVGQYF.

This clonotype was counted between two and nine times. This chain links TRBV19 with TRBJ1-5, with D maybe TRBD1 (5 bases). V lost 4 bases, J lost 6 bases, and 10 bases lay in between. Germline V gives CDR1 LNHDA, CDR2 SQIVND (reference sequence). The CDR3 runs to 13 residues. The CDR3: CASSRGTVQPQHF. DNA for the CDR3: TGTGCCAGTAGTAGAGGGACGGTTCAGCCCCAGCATTTT.

J is TRBJ2-2 and V is TRBV6-2 or TRBV6-3; D is unresolved. From germline, CDR1 is MNHEY and CDR2 SVGEGT. V lost 11 bases and J lost 4, with 11 bases in between. There are 12 residues in the CDR3. This CDR3 reads CADKVVTGELFF. CDR3 coding DNA: TGTGCCGACAAGGTAGTCACCGGGGAGCTGTTTTTT.

CDR3 region: CATRPLPPFF. The CDR3 DNA reads TGTGCCACCAGGCCCCTCCCCCCATTCTTC. The V call is TRBV24-1, the J call TRBJ2-1; D is undetermined. Trimming stripped 7 bases from V and 16 bases from J, with 13 bases between. In germline, CDR1 is KGHDR, CDR2 SFDVKD. The CDR3 has 10 amino acids.

This clonotype was seen a handful of times. The chain is built from TRBV6-5 and TRBJ1-4; D remains unclear. Germline loops: CDR1 MNHEY, CDR2 SVGAGI. Trimming took off 3 bases at V and 4 bases at J, with 6 bases between the two ends. This CDR3 is 13 amino acids long. CDR3 nucleotides: TGTGCCAGCAGTTATGTTCTTAATGAAAAACTGTTTTTT. It codes for CASSYVLNEKLFF.